The 30 T cell receptor beta chains reported below all come from one sample, sequenced in a study of memory CD4+ T cells and cytomegalovirus serostatus. Measured with immunoSEQ multiplex PCR; TCRdb has only the in-frame clones, and not every one. The sample lists about 80,000 clones; around 80% were seen once. Single viable CD3+CD4+CD8-CD45RO+ cells were sorted as the memory CD4+ T cells. Material for sequencing was memory CD4+ T cells from blood. The source of these receptors is an adult in good health and CMV-seronegative.

This clone was counted between two and nine times. The CDR3 DNA follows: TGTGCCAGCAGTCGGGACAGGGGCCACAATGAGCAGTTCTTC. It encodes CASSRDRGHNEQFF. The gene calls are TRBV2 and TRBJ2-1; 10 bases map to TRBD1. The CDR3 covers 14 residues. V shed 5 bases, J shed 5 bases, and the junction held 3 bases outside the gene matches. Germline-derived CDR1 and CDR2 are SNHLY and FYNNEI. Based on the CDR3 plus reference TRBV2 and TRBJ2-1, the full variable domain is EPEVTQTPSHQVTQMGQEVILRCVPISNHLYFYWYRQILGQKVEFLVSFYNNEISEKSEIFDDQFSVERPDGSNFTLKIRSTKLEDSAMYFCASSRDRGHNEQFFGPGTRLTVL.

The V call is TRBV7-2, the J call TRBJ1-2, with D maybe TRBD1 (5 bases). Germline V gene sequence: CDR1 SGHTA, CDR2 FQGNSA. The CDR3 length is 14 residues. Trimming took 5 bases from V and 2 from J, leaving 12 bases between them. CDR3 sequence: CASSPIQGNYGYTF. DNA of the CDR3: TGTGCCAGCAGCCCCATTCAGGGAAACTATGGCTACACCTTC.

This clone showed up just a few times. The CDR3 region has the DNA TGCGCCAGCAGTGAGTCGAGGGCAGGGGCGTCTGGGAATGAAGCTTTCTTT. Amino acid sequence: CASSESRAGASGNEAFF. The J gene is TRBJ1-1, the V gene TRBV10-1, with D possibly being TRBD1 (6 bases). The germline gives CDR1 WNHNN, CDR2 SYGVQD (reference sequence). This CDR3 spans 17 amino acids. The V and J ends lost 0 bases and 7 bases respectively, with 21 bases between them.

The rearrangement uses TRBV6-5 and TRBJ1-1; D remains ambiguous. The CDR3 totals 12 residues. Germline V gene data show CDR1 as MNHEY and CDR2 as SVGAGI. Trimming removed 0 bases from V and 2 bases from J, with 1 base in between. The CDR3 nucleotides are TGTGCCAGCAGTTACTCAAACACTGAAGCTTTCTTT. This gives the protein CASSYSNTEAFF.

This chain uses TRBV7-3 with TRBJ2-2; perhaps D is TRBD1 or TRBD2 (5 bases each). This CDR3 comprises 15 residues. V shed 2 bases and J shed 5 bases, with 12 bases lying between them. The germline V gene has CDR1 SGHTA and CDR2 FQGTGA. CDR3 sequence reads: CASSLGQGGTGELFF. In DNA form, the CDR3 reads TGTGCCAGCAGCTTAGGGCAGGGCGGGACCGGGGAGCTGTTTTTT.

This clone has a handful of counts. The CDR3 reads CAWSVPLSTDTQYF. CDR3 DNA sequence: TGTGCCTGGAGTGTACCCCTTAGCACAGATACGCAGTATTTT. The J gene is TRBJ2-3, the V gene TRBV30; no clear D gene. The CDR3 covers 14 residues. Trimming left V 0 bases short and J 0 bases short, with 7 bases between. Germline V gene data show CDR1 as GTSNPN and CDR2 as SVGIG (reference sequence).

This clone was picked up a small number of times. The J gene is TRBJ1-6, the V gene TRBV7-2, with 8 bases that match TRBD1. V was pared by 5 bases and J by 10 bases, with 7 bases of the junction left unmatched. This CDR3 has 14 residues. Per the germline V gene, CDR1 is SGHTA and CDR2 is FQGNSA. The CDR3 DNA follows: TGTGCCAGCAGCATTGACAGGGGAGGCTCACCCCTCCACTTT. It yields the protein CASSIDRGGSPLHF.

The V gene is TRBV5-4, the J gene TRBJ2-2, with D perhaps matching TRBD1 (5 bases). This CDR3 has 16 residues. Germline assignment: CDR1 SGHNT and CDR2 YYREEE (reference sequence). V was trimmed by 3 bases and J by 3 bases, leaving 15 bases between them. The CDR3: CASSSHQDSYTGELFF. The CDR3 DNA follows: TGTGCCAGCAGCTCCCACCAAGACAGTTACACCGGGGAGCTGTTTTTT.

This rearrangement joins TRBV7-8 to TRBJ1-6; no firm D call. The CDR3 contains 13 residues. Germline lookup yields CDR1 SGHVS and CDR2 FQNEAQ. The V gene lost 1 base and the J gene lost 9 bases, with 7 bases spanning the gap. CDR3 in amino acids: CASSLGWGSPLHF. CDR3 DNA: TGTGCCAGCAGCTTAGGTTGGGGTTCACCCCTCCACTTT.

V is TRBV10-2 and J is TRBJ2-1; D unresolved. Per germline, CDR1 WSHSY and CDR2 SAAADI. The length of the CDR3 is 13 residues. V gave up 7 bases and J gave up 4 bases, with 11 bases separating them. CDR3 region: CASKQDPYNEQFF. CDR3 DNA sequence: TGCGCCAGCAAGCAGGATCCTTACAATGAGCAGTTCTTC.

This clone has more than one count but fewer than ten. This chain uses TRBV19 with TRBJ2-3; no reliable D call. Germline V lookup: CDR1 LNHDA, CDR2 SQIVND (reference sequence). CDR3 length equals 11 residues. The V and J ends lost 5 bases and 5 bases respectively, with 5 bases between them. As DNA, the CDR3 is TGTGCCAGTAGTGAACGAGATACGCAGTATTTT. It yields the protein CASSERDTQYF.

The V gene is TRBV18, the J gene TRBJ1-4; D unclear. V was shortened by 3 bases and J by 0 bases, with 8 bases between the two germline ends. CDR3 length: 15 amino acids. CDR1 and CDR2 from the germline V gene are KGHSH and LQKENI. Here the CDR3 reads CASSPSVATNEKLFF. The DNA of the CDR3 is TGTGCCAGCTCACCCTCAGTTGCAACTAATGAAAAACTGTTTTTT.

This clone was found once. This sequence joins TRBV27 and TRBJ2-7; no firm D call. The V and J ends lost 10 bases and 1 base respectively, with 14 bases between them. The CDR3 totals 13 residues. The germline gives CDR1 MNHEY, CDR2 SMNVEV (reference sequence). The CDR3 sequence is CATRRLSSYEQYF. The CDR3 region has the DNA TGTGCCACGCGAAGGCTTTCGTCCTACGAGCAGTACTTC.

As concerns this clone: This sample also contains other DNA sequences that code for the same CDR3. DNA for the CDR3: TGTGCCAGCACCCCCCAGGGTGCAAGAAACACCATATATTTT. It codes for CASTPQGARNTIYF. This chain links TRBV28 with TRBJ1-3; tentative D call: TRBD1 (5 bases). The V end was cut by 7 bases, the J end by 5 bases, with 15 bases between. Germline V gene data show CDR1 as MDHEN and CDR2 as SYDVKM. The CDR3 covers 14 residues.

The genes are TRBV19 and TRBJ1-5; D unresolved. Deletions cut 7 bases from V and 3 bases from J, with 10 bases between. The CDR3 sequence is 13 residues long. The V gene's germline CDR1 is LNHDA and CDR2 SQIVND (reference sequence). CDR3 bases: TGTGCCAGTACCCTGAGAGTCAATCAGCCCCAGCATTTT. This sequence encodes CASTLRVNQPQHF.

J is TRBJ1-1 and V is TRBV6-5, with D unresolved. The germline CDR1 and CDR2 sequences are MNHEY and SVGAGI. This CDR3 spans 14 amino acids. V was shortened by 0 bases and J by 5 bases, with 10 bases between the two germline ends. Here the CDR3 reads CASSYSASGTEAFF. The CDR3 DNA follows: TGTGCCAGCAGTTACTCAGCCTCGGGGACTGAAGCTTTCTTT.

The rearrangement joins TRBV11-2 to TRBJ2-2; no definite D call. Germline CDR1 reads SGHAT; CDR2 reads FQNNGV. V dropped 4 bases and J dropped 1 base, with 4 bases sitting between them. CDR3 length equals 13 residues. The CDR3 region is CASSWENTGELFF. In DNA, the CDR3 is TGTGCCAGCAGCTGGGAGAACACCGGGGAGCTGTTTTTT.

V gene TRBV6-1 combines with J gene TRBJ1-6; D is uncertain. Deletions cut 2 bases from V and 6 bases from J, with 11 bases between. CDR3 length equals 15 residues. Germline lookup yields CDR1 MNHNS and CDR2 SASEGT. The CDR3 sequence: CASSESRVGNSPLHF. The DNA for the CDR3 is TGTGCCAGCAGTGAATCAAGGGTTGGTAATTCACCCCTCCACTTT.

This clone was observed a single time. The rearrangement joins TRBV7-2 to TRBJ1-3; D possibly corresponds to TRBD1 (5 bases). The CDR3 length is 16 residues. V shed 4 bases and J shed 0 bases, with 13 bases lying between them. Germline CDR1 and CDR2: SGHTA and FQGNSA. CDR3: CASSSTAGFSGNTIYF. In nucleotides, the CDR3 is TGTGCCAGCAGCTCGACAGCCGGCTTCTCTGGAAACACCATATATTTT.

The genes are TRBV29-1 and TRBJ2-6, with D hard to call. Between the trimmed V and J ends, which lost 0 bases and 5 bases, there was a span of 11 bases. The CDR3 runs 15 residues. Looked up from germline, CDR1 is SQVTM and CDR2 is ANQGSEA. The CDR3 DNA reads TGCAGCGTTGAAGACCCAATAGGCCGGGCCAACGTCCTGACTTTC. It yields the protein CSVEDPIGRANVLTF. The full variable domain, with the rest looked up from reference TRBV29-1 and TRBJ2-6, is SAVISQKPSRDICQRGTSLTIQCQVDSQVTMMFWYRQQPGQSLTLIATANQGSEATYESGFVIDKFPISRPNLTFSTLTVSNMSPEDSSIYLCSVEDPIGRANVLTFGAGSRLTVL.

CDR3: CASRVTATNEKLFF. The DNA for the CDR3 is TGTGCCAGCAGGGTGACAGCTACTAATGAAAAACTGTTTTTT. This rearrangement joins TRBV2 to TRBJ1-4; D perhaps matches TRBD1 (5 bases). The V end was cut by 6 bases, the J end by 2 bases, with 10 bases between. CDR1 and CDR2 (germline): SNHLY, FYNNEI. This CDR3 spans 14 amino acids.

The CDR3 protein is CASSPGSPGQPQHF. In nucleotides, the CDR3 is TGTGCCAGCTCACCAGGTTCCCCTGGGCAGCCCCAGCATTTT. The rearrangement links TRBV18 to TRBJ1-5; D is unresolved. V lost 2 bases and J lost 7, with 12 bases in between. Germline V lookup: CDR1 KGHSH, CDR2 LQKENI. The CDR3 is 14 residues long.

The genes are TRBV5-4 and TRBJ1-2; TRBD1 agrees at 7 bases. From germline, CDR1 is SGHNT and CDR2 YYREEE (reference sequence). The CDR3 runs to 15 residues. Trimming cost V 4 bases and J 0 bases; bases outside gene matches: 6. DNA for the CDR3: TGTGCCAGCAGCCAAGACAGGGCGACTAACTATGGCTACACCTTC. Translating gives CASSQDRATNYGYTF. Supplemented by reference TRBV5-4 and TRBJ1-2, the full variable domain reads ETGVTQSPTHLIKTRGQQVTLRCSSQSGHNTVSWYQQALGQGPQFIFQYYREEENGRGNFPPRFSGLQFPNYSSELNVNALELDDSALYLCASSQDRATNYGYTFGSGTRLTVV.

The chain carries TRBV5-1 and TRBJ1-1, with D hard to call. Trimming shortened V by 0 bases and J by 4 bases, and 13 bases separated the two germline ends. The CDR3 length is 15 residues. The germline CDR1 and CDR2 sequences are SGHRS and YFSETQ. CDR3 sequence (DNA): TGCGCCAGCAGCTTGGGACGGCTCGATAGCACTGAAGCTTTCTTT. As protein: CASSLGRLDSTEAFF. Filled out from reference TRBV5-1 and TRBJ1-1, the complete variable domain reads KAGVTQTPRYLIKTRGQQVTLSCSPISGHRSVSWYQQTPGQGLQFLFEYFSETQRNKGNFPGRFSGRQFSNSRSEMNVSTLELGDSALYLCASSLGRLDSTEAFFGQGTRLTVV.

Only one count was recorded for this clone. The chain links TRBV29-1 to TRBJ1-3; no reliable D call. Germline assignment: CDR1 SQVTM and CDR2 ANQGSEA. The CDR3 extends over 13 amino acids. V was cut by 3 bases and J by 4 bases, with 10 bases left in between. DNA of the CDR3: TGCAGCGTTGAGGGAGGGTCCGGAAACACCATATATTTT. Its translation is CSVEGGSGNTIYF.

With regard to this clone: The sample holds other DNA sequences that translate to the same CDR3. The gene calls are TRBV30 and TRBJ2-3; D gene uncertain. V was clipped by 0 bases and J by 5 bases, with 3 bases between them. This CDR3 has 11 residues. The germline V gene has CDR1 GTSNPN and CDR2 SVGIG (reference sequence). Written as DNA, the CDR3 is TGTGCCTGGAGTGTGGGAGATACGCAGTATTTT. The encoded protein is CAWSVGDTQYF.

This clone was recorded a few times. V and J are TRBV11-2 and TRBJ1-5, with a tentative D call TRBD1 (5 bases). In germline, CDR1 is SGHAT, CDR2 FQNNGV. With 3 bases removed from V and 3 bases from J, the gap between germline ends came to 12 bases. This CDR3 contains 15 residues. CDR3 coding DNA: TGTGCCAGCAGCTTTGGTTCAGGGTACAATCAGCCCCAGCATTTT. This codes for CASSFGSGYNQPQHF.

CDR3 bases: TGTGCCAGCAGCCATCCTAGGCCAGGGCTGGAAGCTAATGAAAAACTGTTTTTT. This codes for CASSHPRPGLEANEKLFF. The V and J genes are TRBV7-9 and TRBJ1-4; weak D call: TRBD1 (5 bases). Germline CDR1 and CDR2: SEHNR and FQNEAQ (reference sequence). This CDR3 contains 18 residues. Trimming cost V 5 bases and J 3 bases, with 22 bases left between them.

This chain joins TRBV11-2 and TRBJ1-2; 11 bases are shared with TRBD1. The CDR3 covers 16 residues. With V trimmed by 5 bases and J by 8 bases, 13 bases remained unmatched. Germline V gene lookup returns CDR1 SGHAT and CDR2 FQNNGV. The CDR3 is CASSKTRTGGSQGYTF. The CDR3 nucleotides are TGTGCCAGCAGCAAAACAAGGACAGGGGGCTCGCAGGGCTACACCTTC.

This clone has only one observation. The J gene is TRBJ1-4, the V gene TRBV19; D perhaps matches TRBD1 (5 bases). V lost 5 bases and J lost 4, with 11 bases in between. This CDR3 contains 14 residues. CDR1 and CDR2 (germline): LNHDA, SQIVND (reference sequence). The CDR3 sequence is CASSRQLLNEKLFF. The DNA of the CDR3 is TGTGCCAGTAGTCGACAGCTTCTTAATGAAAAACTGTTTTTT.